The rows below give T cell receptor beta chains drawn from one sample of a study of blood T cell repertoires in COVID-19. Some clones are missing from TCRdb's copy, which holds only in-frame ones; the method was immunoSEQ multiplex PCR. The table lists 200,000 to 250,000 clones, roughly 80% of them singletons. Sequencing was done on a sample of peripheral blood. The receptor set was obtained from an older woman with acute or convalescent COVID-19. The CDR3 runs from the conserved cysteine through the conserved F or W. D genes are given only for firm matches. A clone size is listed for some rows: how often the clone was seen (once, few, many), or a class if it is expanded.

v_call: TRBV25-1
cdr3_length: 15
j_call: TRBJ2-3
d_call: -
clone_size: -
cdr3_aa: CASRGFRTSTDTQYF
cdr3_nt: TGTGCCAGCAGGGGGTTTCGGACTAGCACAGATACGCAGTATTTT

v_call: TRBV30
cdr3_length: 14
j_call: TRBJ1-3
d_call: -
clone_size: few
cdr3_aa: CAWSVNFRGNTIYF
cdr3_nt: TGTGCCTGGAGTGTTAACTTTCGGGGAAACACCATATATTTT

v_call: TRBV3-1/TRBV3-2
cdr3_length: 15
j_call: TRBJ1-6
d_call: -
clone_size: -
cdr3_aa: CASSQLRTVNSPLHF
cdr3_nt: TGTGCCAGCAGCCAATTGCGGACAGTAAATTCACCCCTCCACTTT

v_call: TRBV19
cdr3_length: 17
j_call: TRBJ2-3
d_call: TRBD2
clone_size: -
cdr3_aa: CASSDSGRAQGTDTQYF
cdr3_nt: TGTGCCAGTAGTGATAGCGGGAGGGCCCAGGGCACAGATACGCAGTATTTT

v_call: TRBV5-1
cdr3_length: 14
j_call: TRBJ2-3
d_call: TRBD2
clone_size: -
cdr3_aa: CASSVTSGFDTQYF
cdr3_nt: TGCGCCAGCAGTGTGACTAGCGGGTTCGATACGCAGTATTTT

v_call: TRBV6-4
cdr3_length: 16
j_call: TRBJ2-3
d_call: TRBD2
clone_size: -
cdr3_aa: CASSVRAGGLTDTQYF
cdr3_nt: TGTGCCAGCAGTGTCCGAGCGGGAGGGCTCACAGATACGCAGTATTTT

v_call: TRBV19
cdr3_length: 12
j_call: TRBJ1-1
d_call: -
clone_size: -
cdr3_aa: CASSTRSLSAFF
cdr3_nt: TGTGCCAGTAGTACCCGGTCCTTATCGGCTTTCTTT

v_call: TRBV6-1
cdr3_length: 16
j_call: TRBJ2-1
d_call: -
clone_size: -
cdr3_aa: CASSEPPRDLINEQFF
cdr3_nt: TGTGCCAGCAGTGAACCCCCGCGGGATTTGATCAATGAGCAGTTCTTC

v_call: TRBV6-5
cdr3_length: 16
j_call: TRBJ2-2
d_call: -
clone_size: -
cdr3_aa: CASSYQANSNTGELFF
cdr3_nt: TGTGCCAGCAGTTACCAGGCAAATTCCAACACCGGGGAGCTGTTTTTT

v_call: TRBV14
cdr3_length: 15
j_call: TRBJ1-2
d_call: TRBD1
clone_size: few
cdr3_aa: CASRSTGGSTYGYTF
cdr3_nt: TGTGCCAGCAGGAGCACAGGGGGCTCTACTTATGGCTACACCTTC

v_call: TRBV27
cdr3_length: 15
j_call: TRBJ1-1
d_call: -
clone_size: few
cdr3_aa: CASSFGAGADTEAFF
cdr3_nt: TGTGCCAGCAGTTTTGGGGCAGGGGCGGACACTGAAGCTTTCTTT

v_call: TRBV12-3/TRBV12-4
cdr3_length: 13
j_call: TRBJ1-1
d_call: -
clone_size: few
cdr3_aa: CASSPLQRQKAFF
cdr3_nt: TGTGCCAGCAGTCCCCTGCAACGACAGAAAGCTTTCTTT

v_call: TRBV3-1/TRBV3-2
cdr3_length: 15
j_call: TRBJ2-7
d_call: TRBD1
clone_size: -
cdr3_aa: CASSASGTGGFEQYF
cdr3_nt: TGTGCCAGCAGCGCCTCCGGGACAGGGGGCTTCGAGCAGTACTTC

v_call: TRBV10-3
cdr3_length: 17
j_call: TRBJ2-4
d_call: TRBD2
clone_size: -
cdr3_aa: CAISQGLAGGRGNIQYF
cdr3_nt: TGTGCCATCAGCCAAGGACTAGCGGGAGGGCGGGGAAACATTCAGTACTTC

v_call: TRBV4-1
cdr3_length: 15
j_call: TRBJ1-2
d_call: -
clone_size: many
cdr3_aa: CASSQVGTGLYGYTF
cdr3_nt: TGCGCCAGCAGCCAAGTCGGAACAGGGCTGTATGGCTACACCTTC

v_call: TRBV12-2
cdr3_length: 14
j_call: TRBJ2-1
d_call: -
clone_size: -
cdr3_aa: CASRLRTGEDEQFF
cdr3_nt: TGTGCAAGTCGCTTAAGGACAGGGGAGGATGAGCAGTTCTTC

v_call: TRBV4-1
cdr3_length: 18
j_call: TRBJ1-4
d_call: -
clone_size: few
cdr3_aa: CASSPHSGKPSANEKLFF
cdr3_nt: TGCGCCAGCAGCCCCCACTCCGGGAAACCATCAGCTAATGAAAAACTGTTTTTT

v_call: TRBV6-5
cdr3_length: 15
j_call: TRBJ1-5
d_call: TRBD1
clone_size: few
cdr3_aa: CASSRAGGGNQPQHF
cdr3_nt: TGTGCCAGCAGCCGAGCAGGGGGCGGCAATCAGCCCCAGCATTTT

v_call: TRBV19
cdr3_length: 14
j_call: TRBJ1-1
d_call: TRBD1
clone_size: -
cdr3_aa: CASSTTGVNTEAFF
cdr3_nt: TGTGCCAGTAGTACGACAGGGGTAAACACTGAAGCTTTCTTT

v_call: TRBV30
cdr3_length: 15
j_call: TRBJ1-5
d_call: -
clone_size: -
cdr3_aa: CAWSVPGLGGQPQHF
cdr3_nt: TGTGCCTGGAGTGTACCGGGATTGGGGGGTCAGCCCCAGCATTTT

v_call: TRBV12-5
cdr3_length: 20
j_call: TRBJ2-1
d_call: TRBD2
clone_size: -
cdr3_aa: CASGLDAGTSGRAFYNEQFF
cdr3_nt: TGTGCTAGTGGTTTGGACGCCGGGACTAGCGGGAGGGCTTTCTACAATGAGCAGTTCTTC

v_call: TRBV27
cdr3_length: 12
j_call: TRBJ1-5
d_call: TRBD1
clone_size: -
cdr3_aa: CASSLQGGPQHF
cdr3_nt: TGTGCCAGCAGTTTACAGGGGGGGCCCCAGCATTTT

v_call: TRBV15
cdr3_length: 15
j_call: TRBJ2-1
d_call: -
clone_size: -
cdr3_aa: CATSSQSLSGQQQFF
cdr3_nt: TGTGCCACCAGCAGTCAAAGCCTCAGCGGGCAGCAGCAGTTCTTC

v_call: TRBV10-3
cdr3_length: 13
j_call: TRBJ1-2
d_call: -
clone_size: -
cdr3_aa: CAISDQGGDGYTF
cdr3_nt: TGTGCCATCAGTGATCAGGGAGGGGATGGCTACACCTTC

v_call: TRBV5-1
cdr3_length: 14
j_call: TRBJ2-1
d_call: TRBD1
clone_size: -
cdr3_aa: CASSLGGQGREQFF
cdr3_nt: TGCGCCAGCAGCTTGGGAGGACAGGGAAGAGAGCAGTTCTTC

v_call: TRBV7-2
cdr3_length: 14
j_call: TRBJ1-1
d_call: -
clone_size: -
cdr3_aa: CASSFSGGNTEAFF
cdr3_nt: TGTGCCAGCAGCTTCTCGGGGGGGAACACTGAAGCTTTCTTT

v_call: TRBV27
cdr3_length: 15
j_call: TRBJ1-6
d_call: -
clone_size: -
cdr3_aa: CASRGLSSYNSPLHF
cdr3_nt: TGTGCCAGCAGGGGACTGAGCTCCTATAATTCACCCCTCCACTTT

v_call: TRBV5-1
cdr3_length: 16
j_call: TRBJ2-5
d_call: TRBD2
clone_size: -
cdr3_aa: CASSFGTSGYQETQYF
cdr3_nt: TGCGCCAGCAGCTTTGGGACTAGCGGTTACCAAGAGACCCAGTACTTC

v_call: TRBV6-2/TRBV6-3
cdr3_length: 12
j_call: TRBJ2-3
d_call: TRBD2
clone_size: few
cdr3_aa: CASSWGGDTQYF
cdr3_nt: TGTGCCAGCAGTTGGGGGGGGGATACGCAGTATTTT

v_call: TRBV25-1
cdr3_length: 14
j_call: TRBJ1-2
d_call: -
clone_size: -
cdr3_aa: CASSDSSDFYGYTF
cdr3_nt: TGTGCCAGCAGTGATAGTTCGGACTTCTATGGCTACACCTTC

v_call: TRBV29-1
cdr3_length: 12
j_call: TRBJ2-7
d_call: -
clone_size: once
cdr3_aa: CSVEAGKYEQYF
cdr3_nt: TGCAGCGTTGAGGCAGGGAAGTACGAGCAGTACTTC

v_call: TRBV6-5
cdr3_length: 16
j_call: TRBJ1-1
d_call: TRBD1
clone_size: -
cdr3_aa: CASSFGQGAGNTEAFF
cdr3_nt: TGTGCCAGCAGTTTCGGACAGGGGGCTGGAAACACTGAAGCTTTCTTT

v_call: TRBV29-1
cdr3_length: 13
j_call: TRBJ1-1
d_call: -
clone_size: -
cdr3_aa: CSVSPDRNTEAFF
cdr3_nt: TGCAGCGTTTCACCCGACAGGAACACTGAAGCTTTCTTT

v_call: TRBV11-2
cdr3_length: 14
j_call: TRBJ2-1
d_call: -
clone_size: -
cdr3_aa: CASRREYAYNEQFF
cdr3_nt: TGTGCCAGCAGACGGGAGTACGCCTACAATGAGCAGTTCTTC

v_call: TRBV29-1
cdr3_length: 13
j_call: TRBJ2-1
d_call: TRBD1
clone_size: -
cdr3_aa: CSAEGAGYNEQFF
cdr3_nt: TGCAGCGCAGAGGGGGCAGGGTACAATGAGCAGTTCTTC

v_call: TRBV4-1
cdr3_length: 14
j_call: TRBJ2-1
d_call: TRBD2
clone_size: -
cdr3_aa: CASSTLAGVNEQFF
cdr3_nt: TGCGCCAGCAGCACACTAGCGGGAGTCAATGAGCAGTTCTTC

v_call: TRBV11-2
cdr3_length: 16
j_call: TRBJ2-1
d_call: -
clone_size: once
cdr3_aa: CASSSTLGPTNNEQFF
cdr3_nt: TGTGCCAGCAGCTCCACACTAGGCCCAACTAACAATGAGCAGTTCTTC

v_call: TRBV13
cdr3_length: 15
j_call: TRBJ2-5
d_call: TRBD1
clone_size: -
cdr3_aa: CASSARTGYQETQYF
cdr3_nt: TGTGCCAGCAGCGCCCGGACAGGGTACCAAGAGACCCAGTACTTC

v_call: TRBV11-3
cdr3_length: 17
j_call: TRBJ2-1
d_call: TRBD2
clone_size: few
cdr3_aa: CASSSGTSGSFYNEQFF
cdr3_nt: TGTGCCAGCAGCTCAGGGACTAGCGGGAGCTTTTACAATGAGCAGTTCTTC

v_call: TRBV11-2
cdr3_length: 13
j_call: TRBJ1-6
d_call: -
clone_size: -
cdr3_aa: CASSFSDNSPLHF
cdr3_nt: TGTGCCAGCAGCTTTTCAGATAATTCACCCCTCCACTTT

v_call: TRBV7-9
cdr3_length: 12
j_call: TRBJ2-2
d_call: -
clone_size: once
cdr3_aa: CASSLGPRELFF
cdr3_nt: TGTGCCAGCAGTCTGGGGCCTCGGGAGCTGTTTTTT

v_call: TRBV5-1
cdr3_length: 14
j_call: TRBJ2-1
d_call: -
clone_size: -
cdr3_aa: CASTSGGPYNEQFF
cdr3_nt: TGCGCCAGCACCTCTGGGGGCCCCTACAATGAGCAGTTCTTC